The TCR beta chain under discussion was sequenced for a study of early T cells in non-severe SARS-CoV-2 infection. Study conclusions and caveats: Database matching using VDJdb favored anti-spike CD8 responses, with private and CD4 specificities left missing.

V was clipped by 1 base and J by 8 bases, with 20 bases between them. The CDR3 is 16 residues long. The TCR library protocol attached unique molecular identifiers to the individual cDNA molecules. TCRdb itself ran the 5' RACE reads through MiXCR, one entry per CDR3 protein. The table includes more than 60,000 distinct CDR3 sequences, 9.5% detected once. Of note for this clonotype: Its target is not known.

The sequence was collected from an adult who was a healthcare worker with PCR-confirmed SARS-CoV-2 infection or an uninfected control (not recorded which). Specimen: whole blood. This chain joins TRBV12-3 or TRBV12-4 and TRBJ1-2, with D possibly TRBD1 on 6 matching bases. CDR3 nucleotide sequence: TGTGCCAGCAGTTTAGGGGGGGGCCAGAGAGGAGGCGGCTACACCTTC. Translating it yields CASSLGGGQRGGGYTF.